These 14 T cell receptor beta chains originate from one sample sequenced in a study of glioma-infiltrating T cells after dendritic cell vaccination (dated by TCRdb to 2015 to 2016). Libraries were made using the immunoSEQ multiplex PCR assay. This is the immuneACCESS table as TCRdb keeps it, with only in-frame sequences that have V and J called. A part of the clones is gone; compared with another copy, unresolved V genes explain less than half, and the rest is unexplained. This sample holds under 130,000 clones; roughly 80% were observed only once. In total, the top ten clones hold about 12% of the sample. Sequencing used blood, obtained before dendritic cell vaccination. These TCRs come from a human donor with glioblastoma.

The CDR3 region has the DNA TGTGCCAGCAGTGCCGGGACAGCCAATCAGCCCCAGCATTTT. Translated, it gives CASSAGTANQPQHF. The rearrangement uses TRBV6-1 and TRBJ1-5, with TRBD1 matching 7 bases. The CDR3 extends over 14 amino acids. The J segment lost 3 bases and the V segment lost 4 bases, leaving 3 bases of the junction unmatched. CDR1 and CDR2 (germline): MNHNS, SASEGT.

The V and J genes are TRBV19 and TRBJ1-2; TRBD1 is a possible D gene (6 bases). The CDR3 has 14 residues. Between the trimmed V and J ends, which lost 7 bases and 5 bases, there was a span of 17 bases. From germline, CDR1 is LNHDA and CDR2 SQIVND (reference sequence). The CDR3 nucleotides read TGTGCCAGTATATCGGGGACAACTTCTTATGGCTACACCTTC. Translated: CASISGTTSYGYTF.

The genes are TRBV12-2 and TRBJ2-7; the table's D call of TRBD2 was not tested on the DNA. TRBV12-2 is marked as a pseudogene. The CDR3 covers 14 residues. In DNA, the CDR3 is TGTGCAAGTCGCTTCAGTTTGCGGTCCTACGAGCAGTACTTC. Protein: CASRFSLRSYEQYF.

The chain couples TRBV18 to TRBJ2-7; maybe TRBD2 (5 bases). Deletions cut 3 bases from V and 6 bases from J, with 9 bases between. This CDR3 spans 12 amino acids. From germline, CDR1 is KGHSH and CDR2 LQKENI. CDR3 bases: TGTGCCAGCTCACCGATAGCGAGCGAGCAGTACTTC. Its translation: CASSPIASEQYF.

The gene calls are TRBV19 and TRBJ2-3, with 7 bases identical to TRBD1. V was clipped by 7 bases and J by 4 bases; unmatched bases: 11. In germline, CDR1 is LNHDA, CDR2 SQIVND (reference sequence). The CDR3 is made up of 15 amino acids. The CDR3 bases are TGTGCCAGTAATCGCGAGACAGGGTCATCAGATACGCAGTATTTT. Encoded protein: CASNRETGSSDTQYF.

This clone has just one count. The DNA for the CDR3 is TGCGCCAGCAGCTTGGCTTGGAGTCTCGATGGCTACACCTTC. Its protein product is CASSLAWSLDGYTF. The chain uses TRBV5-1 and TRBJ1-2, with no clear D. V lost 0 bases and J 6 bases, leaving 12 bases between the germline ends. The germline CDR1 and CDR2 sequences are SGHRS and YFSETQ. The CDR3 contains 14 residues.

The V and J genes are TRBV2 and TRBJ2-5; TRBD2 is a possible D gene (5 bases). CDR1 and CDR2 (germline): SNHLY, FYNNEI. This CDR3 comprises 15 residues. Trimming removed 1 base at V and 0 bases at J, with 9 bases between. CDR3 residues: CASSEDGLHQETQYF. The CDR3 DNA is TGTGCCAGCAGTGAAGACGGACTCCACCAAGAGACCCAGTACTTC.

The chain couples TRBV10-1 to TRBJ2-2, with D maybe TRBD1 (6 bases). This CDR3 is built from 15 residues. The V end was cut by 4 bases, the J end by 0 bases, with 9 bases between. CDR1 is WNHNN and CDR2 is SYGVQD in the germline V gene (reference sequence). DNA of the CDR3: TGCGCCAGCAGTGGGCAGGGGCCGAACACCGGGGAGCTGTTTTTT. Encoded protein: CASSGQGPNTGELFF.

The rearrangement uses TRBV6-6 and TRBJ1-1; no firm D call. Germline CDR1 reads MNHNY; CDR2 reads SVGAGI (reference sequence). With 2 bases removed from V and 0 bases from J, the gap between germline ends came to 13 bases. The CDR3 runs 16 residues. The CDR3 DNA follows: TGTGCCAGCAGTTACCTGGCGGATAATCTGAACACTGAAGCTTTCTTT. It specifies CASSYLADNLNTEAFF.

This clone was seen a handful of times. The DNA of the CDR3 is TGTGCCAGCAGACACACAGATACGCAGTATTTT. This sequence encodes CASRHTDTQYF. V and J are TRBV6-5 and TRBJ2-3; D not certain. Per the germline V gene, CDR1 is MNHEY and CDR2 is SVGAGI. The V gene lost 6 bases and the J gene lost 2 bases, with 3 bases spanning the gap. The CDR3 spans 11 residues.

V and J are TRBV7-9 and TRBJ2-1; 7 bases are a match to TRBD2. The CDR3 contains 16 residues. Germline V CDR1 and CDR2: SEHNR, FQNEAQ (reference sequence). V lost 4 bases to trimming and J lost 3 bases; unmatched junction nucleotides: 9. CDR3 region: CASSSWDYRDYNEQFF. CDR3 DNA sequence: TGTGCCAGCAGCTCCTGGGACTATCGCGACTACAATGAGCAGTTCTTC. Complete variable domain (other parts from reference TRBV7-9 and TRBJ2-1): DTGVSQNPRHKITKRGQNVTFRCDPISEHNRLYWYRQTLGQGPEFLTYFQNEAQLEKSRLLSDRFSAERPKGSFSTLEIQRTEQGDSAMYLCASSSWDYRDYNEQFFGPGTRLTVL.

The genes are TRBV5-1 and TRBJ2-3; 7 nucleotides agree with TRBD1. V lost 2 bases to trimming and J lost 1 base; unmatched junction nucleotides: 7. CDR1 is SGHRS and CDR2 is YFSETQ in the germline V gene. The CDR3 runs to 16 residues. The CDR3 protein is CASSFTGTAGTDTQYF. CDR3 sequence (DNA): TGCGCCAGCAGCTTTACCGGGACAGCCGGCACAGATACGCAGTATTTT.

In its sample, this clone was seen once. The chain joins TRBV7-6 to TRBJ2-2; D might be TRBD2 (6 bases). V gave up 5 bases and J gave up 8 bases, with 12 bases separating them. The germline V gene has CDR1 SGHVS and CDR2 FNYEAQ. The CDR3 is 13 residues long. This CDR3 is CASSLHRGGELFF. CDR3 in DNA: TGTGCCAGCAGCCTCCACCGGGGGGGGGAGCTGTTTTTT.

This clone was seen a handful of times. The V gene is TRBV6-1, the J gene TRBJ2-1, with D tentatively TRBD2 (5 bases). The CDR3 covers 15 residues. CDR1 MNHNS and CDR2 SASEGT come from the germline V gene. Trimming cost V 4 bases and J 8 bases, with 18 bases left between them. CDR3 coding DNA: TGTGCCAGCAGTGTGGACTCAGGAGCCTTGGATGAGCAGTTCTTC. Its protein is CASSVDSGALDEQFF.